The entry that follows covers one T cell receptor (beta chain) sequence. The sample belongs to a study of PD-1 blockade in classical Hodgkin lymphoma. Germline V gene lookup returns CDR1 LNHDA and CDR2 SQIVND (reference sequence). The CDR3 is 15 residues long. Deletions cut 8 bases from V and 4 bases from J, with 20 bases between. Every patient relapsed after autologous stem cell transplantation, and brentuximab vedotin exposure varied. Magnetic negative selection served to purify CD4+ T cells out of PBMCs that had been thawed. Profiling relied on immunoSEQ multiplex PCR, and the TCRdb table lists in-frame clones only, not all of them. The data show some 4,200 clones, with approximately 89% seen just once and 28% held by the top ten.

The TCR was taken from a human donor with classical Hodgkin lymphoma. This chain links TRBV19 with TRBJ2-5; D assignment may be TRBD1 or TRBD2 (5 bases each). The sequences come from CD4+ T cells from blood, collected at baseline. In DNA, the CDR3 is TGTGCCAGTCAAAAGCTCCCCGGGGCTTCAGAGACCCAGTACTTC. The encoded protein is CASQKLPGASETQYF.